The 15 T cell receptor beta chains reported below all come from one sample, sequenced in a study of cytomegalovirus exposure and HLA in healthy donors. Use of 60 Vbeta and 13 Jbeta primers characterized the PCR. Sequencing used immunoSEQ multiplex PCR; TCRdb keeps in-frame clones, though not all of them. This sample has roughly 90,000 clones, with 75% to 85% found just once. The source material was PBMCs. The origin of the receptors is a man aged 18 to 29 in good health and CMV-seronegative.

The V and J genes are TRBV7-9 and TRBJ2-1; the D is unclear. V was trimmed by 7 bases and J by 8 bases, leaving 21 bases between them. The CDR3 covers 15 residues. Germline loops: CDR1 SEHNR, CDR2 FQNEAQ (reference sequence). The CDR3 DNA reads TGTGCCAGCACCATTACTGGGTCTTCAGGCGATGAGCAGTTCTTC. It encodes CASTITGSSGDEQFF.

This chain uses TRBV5-4 with TRBJ1-1; D not resolved. V gave up 1 base and J gave up 8 bases, with 12 bases separating them. Germline V gives CDR1 SGHNT, CDR2 YYREEE (reference sequence). The CDR3 runs 13 residues. In DNA, the CDR3 is TGTGCCAGCAGCTTGAGTCGGACTGAGGAAGCTTTCTTT. This codes for CASSLSRTEEAFF.

V and J are TRBV5-1 and TRBJ2-1; D is possibly TRBD2 (5 bases). This CDR3 is 14 amino acids long. Germline V gene sequence: CDR1 SGHRS, CDR2 YFSETQ. Trimming cost V 1 base and J 12 bases, with 17 bases left between them. CDR3 protein: CASSLRMIGGTQFF. The CDR3, as DNA: TGCGCCAGCAGCTTGAGGATGATAGGAGGCACGCAGTTCTTC.

The V and J genes are TRBV7-2 and TRBJ2-7, with 9 bases lining up with TRBD2. Germline lookup yields CDR1 SGHTA and CDR2 FQGNSA. CDR3 size: 15 residues. V was pared by 1 base and J by 7 bases, with 8 bases of the junction left unmatched. CDR3 coding DNA: TGTGCCAGCAGCTTAGGGAGCGGGGGGACCTCAGAGCAGTACTTC. Protein: CASSLGSGGTSEQYF.

The chain employs TRBV28 and TRBJ1-3; 9 nucleotides line up with TRBD1. This CDR3 region has 17 residues. V was pared by 5 bases and J by 4 bases, with 12 bases of the junction left unmatched. Germline loops: CDR1 MDHEN, CDR2 SYDVKM. The CDR3 loop reads CASSPYRDRVPGNTIYF. The CDR3 coding sequence is TGTGCCAGCAGTCCGTATCGGGACAGGGTGCCAGGAAACACCATATATTTT.

The genes are TRBV7-8 and TRBJ2-3, with D perhaps TRBD2 (6 bases). Germline V lookup: CDR1 SGHVS, CDR2 FQNEAQ. The V and J ends lost 1 base and 4 bases respectively, with 12 bases between them. The CDR3 consists of 15 residues. CDR3 in DNA: TGTGCCAGCAGCTTAGTCGGCGGAGGGGCAGATACGCAGTATTTT. Residues: CASSLVGGGADTQYF. Full variable domain (rest looked up from reference TRBV7-8 and TRBJ2-3): GAGVSQSPRYKVAKRGQDVALRCDPISGHVSLFWYQQALGQGPEFLTYFQNEAQLDKSGLPSDRFFAERPEGSVSTLKIQRTQQEDSAVYLCASSLVGGGADTQYFGPGTRLTVL.

The chain joins TRBV9 to TRBJ1-2; a weak D match, TRBD1 (5 bases). V was pared by 0 bases and J by 3 bases, with 6 bases between. CDR1 and CDR2 (germline): SGDLS, YYNGEE. There are 13 residues in the CDR3. CDR3 bases: TGTGCCAGCAGCGTAGCCAGGGACTATGGCTACACCTTC. Protein sequence: CASSVARDYGYTF. Full variable domain (outside the CDR3, taken from reference TRBV9 and TRBJ1-2): DSGVTQTPKHLITATGQRVTLRCSPRSGDLSVYWYQQSLDQGLQFLIQYYNGEERAKGNILERFSAQQFPDLHSELNLSSLELGDSALYFCASSVARDYGYTFGSGTRLTVV.

The chain couples TRBV4-1 to TRBJ1-2; 8 nucleotides align to TRBD1. The CDR3 covers 17 residues. V was clipped by 0 bases and J by 6 bases; unmatched bases: 12. Per the germline V gene, CDR1 is MGHRA and CDR2 is YSYEKL. CDR3 sequence (DNA): TGCGCCAGCAGCCAAGATCTCAGGACAGGGATCATGCATGGCTACACCTTC. Its translation: CASSQDLRTGIMHGYTF.

The chain links TRBV6-5 to TRBJ1-1; no clear D gene. The length of the CDR3 is 13 residues. Germline CDR1 reads MNHEY; CDR2 reads SVGAGI. V gave up 7 bases and J gave up 0 bases, with 9 bases separating them. CDR3 sequence: CASNEGLNTEAFF. The CDR3 DNA is TGTGCCAGCAACGAGGGATTGAACACTGAAGCTTTCTTT.

This chain connects TRBV5-1 to TRBJ1-1, with D possibly matching TRBD1 (5 bases). The V gene lost 4 bases and the J gene lost 1 base, with 14 bases spanning the gap. The CDR3 length is 15 residues. Per the germline V gene, CDR1 is SGHRS and CDR2 is YFSETQ. The CDR3 sequence is CASSTQGSGNTEAFF. CDR3 coding DNA: TGCGCCAGCAGCACTCAGGGTAGCGGGAACACTGAAGCTTTCTTT.

This clone was seen just once. This chain joins TRBV2 and TRBJ2-1; 9 bases are a match to TRBD2. CDR3 length equals 15 residues. Trimming took 6 bases from V and 8 from J; bases not matched to a gene: 11. Germline V CDR1 and CDR2: SNHLY, FYNNEI. The CDR3 DNA reads TGTGCCAGCAGGGGGGGGGCTAGCGGGGTCTATGAGCAGTTCTTC. This codes for CASRGGASGVYEQFF.

V usage is TRBV2 and J usage is TRBJ1-2; 8 bases agree with TRBD1. V shed 7 bases and J 1 base; nucleotides not matched to a gene: 5. CDR3 size: 14 residues. Per the germline V gene, CDR1 is SNHLY and CDR2 is FYNNEI. The CDR3 region has the DNA TGTGCCAGCAACCTTGGACAGGGTAACTATGGCTACACCTTC. Translation gives CASNLGQGNYGYTF. Full variable domain (missing parts from reference TRBV2 and TRBJ1-2): EPEVTQTPSHQVTQMGQEVILRCVPISNHLYFYWYRQILGQKVEFLVSFYNNEISEKSEIFDDQFSVERPDGSNFTLKIRSTKLEDSAMYFCASNLGQGNYGYTFGSGTRLTVV.

The chain carries TRBV6-5 and TRBJ1-1, with D possibly matching TRBD1 (5 bases). Trimming took 7 bases from V and 5 from J, leaving 17 bases between them. The CDR3 totals 14 residues. Germline CDR1 is MNHEY and CDR2 is SVGAGI. The CDR3 loop is CASTDLQGVTEAFF. CDR3 coding DNA: TGTGCCAGCACCGACTTGCAAGGGGTGACTGAAGCTTTCTTT.

The chain couples TRBV2 to TRBJ1-2; 11 bases are a match to TRBD1. This CDR3 is 16 amino acids long. The germline V gene encodes CDR1 SNHLY and CDR2 FYNNEI. V trimming: 6 bases; J trimming: 5 bases; junction bases outside the gene matches: 11. CDR3 region: CASRIIPGQGEYGYTF. The CDR3 nucleotides are TGTGCCAGCAGAATTATACCGGGACAGGGGGAGTATGGCTACACCTTC.

The chain combines TRBV15 with TRBJ1-5; the D is unclear. Trimming took off 9 bases at V and 5 bases at J, with 14 bases between the two ends. The CDR3 is 13 amino acids. CDR1 is LNHNV, CDR2 YYDKDF, per germline (reference sequence). CDR3: CATGELVDQPQHF. CDR3 sequence (DNA): TGTGCCACTGGGGAGCTGGTTGATCAGCCCCAGCATTTT.